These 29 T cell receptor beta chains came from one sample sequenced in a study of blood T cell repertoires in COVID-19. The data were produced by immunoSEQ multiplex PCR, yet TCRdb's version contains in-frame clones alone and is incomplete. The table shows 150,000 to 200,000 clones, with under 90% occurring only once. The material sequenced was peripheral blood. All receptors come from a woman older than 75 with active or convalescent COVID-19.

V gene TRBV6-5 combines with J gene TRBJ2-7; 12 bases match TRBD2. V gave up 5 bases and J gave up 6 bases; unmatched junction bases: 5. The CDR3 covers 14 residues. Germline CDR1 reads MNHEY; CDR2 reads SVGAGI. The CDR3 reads CASSPVTSGGEQYF. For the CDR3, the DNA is TGTGCCAGCAGTCCGGTGACTAGCGGGGGCGAGCAGTACTTC.

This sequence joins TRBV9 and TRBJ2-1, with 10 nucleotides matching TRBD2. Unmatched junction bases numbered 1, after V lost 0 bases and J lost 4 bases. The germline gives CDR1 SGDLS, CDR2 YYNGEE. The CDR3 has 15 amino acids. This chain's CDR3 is CASSVGAGGYNEQFF. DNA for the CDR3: TGTGCCAGCAGCGTAGGAGCGGGAGGGTACAATGAGCAGTTCTTC.

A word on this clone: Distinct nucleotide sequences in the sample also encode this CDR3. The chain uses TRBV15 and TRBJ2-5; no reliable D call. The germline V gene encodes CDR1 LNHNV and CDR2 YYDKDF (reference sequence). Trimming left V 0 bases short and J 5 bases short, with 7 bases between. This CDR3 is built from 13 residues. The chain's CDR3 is CATSRDLSETQYF. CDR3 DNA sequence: TGTGCCACCAGCAGAGATCTAAGTGAGACCCAGTACTTC.

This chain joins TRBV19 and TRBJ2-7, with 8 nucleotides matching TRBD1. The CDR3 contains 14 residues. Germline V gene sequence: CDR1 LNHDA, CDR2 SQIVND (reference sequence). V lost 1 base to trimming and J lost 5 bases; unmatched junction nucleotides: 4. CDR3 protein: CASSIGRGPNEQYF. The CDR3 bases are TGTGCCAGTAGTATAGGCAGGGGGCCTAACGAGCAGTACTTC.

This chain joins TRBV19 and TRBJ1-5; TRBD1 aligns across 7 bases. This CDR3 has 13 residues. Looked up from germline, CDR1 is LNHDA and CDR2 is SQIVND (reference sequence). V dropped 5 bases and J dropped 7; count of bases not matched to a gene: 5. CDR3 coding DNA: TGTGCCAGTAGTCACAGGGGTGGGCAGCCCCAGCATTTT. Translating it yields CASSHRGGQPQHF.

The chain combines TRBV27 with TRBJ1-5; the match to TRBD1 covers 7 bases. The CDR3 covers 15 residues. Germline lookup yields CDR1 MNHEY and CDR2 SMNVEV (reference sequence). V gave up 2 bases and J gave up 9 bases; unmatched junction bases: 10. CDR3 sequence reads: CASSLQGQPIGPQHF. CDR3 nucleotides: TGTGCCAGCAGTTTACAGGGACAGCCCATAGGGCCCCAGCATTTT.

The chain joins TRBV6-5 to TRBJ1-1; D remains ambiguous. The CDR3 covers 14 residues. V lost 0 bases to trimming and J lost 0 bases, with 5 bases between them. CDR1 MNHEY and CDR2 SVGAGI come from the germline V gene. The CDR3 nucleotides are TGTGCCAGCAGTTACTCGCAGTTGAACACTGAAGCTTTCTTT. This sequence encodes CASSYSQLNTEAFF.

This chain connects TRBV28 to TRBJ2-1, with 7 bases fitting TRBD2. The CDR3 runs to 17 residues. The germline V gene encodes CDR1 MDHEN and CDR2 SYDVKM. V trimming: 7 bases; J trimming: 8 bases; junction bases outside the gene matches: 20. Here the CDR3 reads CASKPPLGRERADEQFF. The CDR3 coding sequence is TGTGCCAGCAAACCCCCTCTCGGGCGGGAGCGCGCAGATGAGCAGTTCTTC. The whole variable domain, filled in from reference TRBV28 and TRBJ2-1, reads DVKVTQSSRYLVKRTGEKVFLECVQDMDHENMFWYRQDPGLGLRLIYFSYDVKMKEKGDIPEGYSVSREKKERFSLILESASTNQTSMYLCASKPPLGRERADEQFFGPGTRLTVL.

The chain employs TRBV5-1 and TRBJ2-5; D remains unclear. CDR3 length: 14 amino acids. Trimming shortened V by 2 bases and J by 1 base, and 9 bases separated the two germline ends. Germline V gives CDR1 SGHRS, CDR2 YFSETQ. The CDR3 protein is CASSFFNSQETQYF. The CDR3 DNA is TGCGCCAGCAGCTTTTTCAACAGCCAAGAGACCCAGTACTTC.

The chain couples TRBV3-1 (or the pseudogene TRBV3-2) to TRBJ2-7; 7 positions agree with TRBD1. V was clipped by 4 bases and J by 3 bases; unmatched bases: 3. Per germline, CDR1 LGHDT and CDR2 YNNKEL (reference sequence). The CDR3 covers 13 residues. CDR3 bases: TGTGCCAGCAGCCTCCCAGGGGGCTACGAGCAGTACTTC. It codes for CASSLPGGYEQYF.

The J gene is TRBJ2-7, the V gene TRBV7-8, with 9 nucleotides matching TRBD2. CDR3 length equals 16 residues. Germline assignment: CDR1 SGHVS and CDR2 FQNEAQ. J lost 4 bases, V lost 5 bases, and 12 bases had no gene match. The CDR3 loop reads CASSPRGGAGGYEQYF. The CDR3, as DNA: TGTGCCAGCAGCCCGAGGGGCGGCGCGGGGGGGTACGAGCAGTACTTC.

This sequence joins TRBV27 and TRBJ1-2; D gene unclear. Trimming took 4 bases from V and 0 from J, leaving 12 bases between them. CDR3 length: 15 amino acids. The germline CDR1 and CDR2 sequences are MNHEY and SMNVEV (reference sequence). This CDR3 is CASSSEVGANYGYTF. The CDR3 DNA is TGTGCCAGCAGTTCGGAAGTAGGAGCTAACTATGGCTACACCTTC.

CDR3 nucleotides: TGTGCCAGCAGTCGAGCGGCTACCACAGATACGCAGTATTTT. It specifies CASSRAATTDTQYF. V gene TRBV6-6 combines with J gene TRBJ2-3; D is perhaps TRBD2 (5 bases). Germline CDR1 and CDR2: MNHNY and SVGAGI (reference sequence). The ends were cut back, 5 bases at V and 2 bases at J, with 11 bases in the middle. CDR3 length equals 14 residues.

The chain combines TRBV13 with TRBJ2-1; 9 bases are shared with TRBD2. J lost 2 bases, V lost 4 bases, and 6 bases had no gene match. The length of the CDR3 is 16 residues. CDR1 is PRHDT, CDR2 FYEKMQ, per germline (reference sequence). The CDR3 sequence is CASSSGLARAYNEQFF. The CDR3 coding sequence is TGTGCCAGCAGCTCAGGACTAGCGCGCGCCTACAATGAGCAGTTCTTC.

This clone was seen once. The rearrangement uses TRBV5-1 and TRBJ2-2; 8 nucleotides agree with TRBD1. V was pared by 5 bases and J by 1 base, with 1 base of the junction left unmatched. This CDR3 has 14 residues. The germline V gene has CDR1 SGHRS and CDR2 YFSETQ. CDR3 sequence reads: CASRGTGNTGELFF. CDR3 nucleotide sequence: TGCGCCAGCAGGGGGACAGGGAACACCGGGGAGCTGTTTTTT. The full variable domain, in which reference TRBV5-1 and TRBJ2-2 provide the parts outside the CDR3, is KAGVTQTPRYLIKTRGQQVTLSCSPISGHRSVSWYQQTPGQGLQFLFEYFSETQRNKGNFPGRFSGRQFSNSRSEMNVSTLELGDSALYLCASRGTGNTGELFFGEGSRLTVL.

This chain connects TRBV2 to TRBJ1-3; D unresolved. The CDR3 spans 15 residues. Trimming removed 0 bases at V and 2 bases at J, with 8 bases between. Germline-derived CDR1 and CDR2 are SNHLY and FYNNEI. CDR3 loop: CASSEAVVPGNTIYF. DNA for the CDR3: TGTGCCAGCAGTGAAGCGGTAGTTCCTGGAAACACCATATATTTT.

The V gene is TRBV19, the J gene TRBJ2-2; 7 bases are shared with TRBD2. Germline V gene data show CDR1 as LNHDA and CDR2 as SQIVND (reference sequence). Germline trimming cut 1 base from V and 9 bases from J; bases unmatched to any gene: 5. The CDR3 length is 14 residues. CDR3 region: CASSIGDYERELFF. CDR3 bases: TGTGCCAGTAGTATAGGGGACTACGAACGGGAGCTGTTTTTT.

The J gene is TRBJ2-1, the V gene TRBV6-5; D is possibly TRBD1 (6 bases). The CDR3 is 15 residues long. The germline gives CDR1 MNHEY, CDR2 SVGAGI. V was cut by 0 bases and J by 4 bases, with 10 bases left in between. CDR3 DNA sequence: TGTGCCAGCAGTTACTCAGATGGACAGTACAATGAGCAGTTCTTC. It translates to CASSYSDGQYNEQFF.

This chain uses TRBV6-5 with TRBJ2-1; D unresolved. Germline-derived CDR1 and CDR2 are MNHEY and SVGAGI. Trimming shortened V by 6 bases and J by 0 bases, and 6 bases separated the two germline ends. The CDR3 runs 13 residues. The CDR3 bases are TGTGCCAGCAGGCGAAGCTCCTACAATGAGCAGTTCTTC. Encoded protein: CASRRSSYNEQFF.

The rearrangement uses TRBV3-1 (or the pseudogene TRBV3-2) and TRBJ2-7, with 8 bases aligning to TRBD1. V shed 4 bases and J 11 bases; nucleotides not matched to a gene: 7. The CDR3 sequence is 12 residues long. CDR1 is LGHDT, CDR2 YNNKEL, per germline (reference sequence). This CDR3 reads CASSLKGQGEYF. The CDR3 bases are TGTGCCAGCAGCCTCAAAGGACAGGGCGAGTACTTC.

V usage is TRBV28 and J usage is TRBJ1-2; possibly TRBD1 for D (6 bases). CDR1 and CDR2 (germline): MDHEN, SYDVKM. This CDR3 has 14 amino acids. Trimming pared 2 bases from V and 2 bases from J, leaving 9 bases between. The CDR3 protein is CASSLLRGNYGYTF. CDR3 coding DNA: TGTGCCAGCAGTTTACTCAGGGGAAACTATGGCTACACCTTC.

CDR3 sequence: CASTLNQKLFF. DNA of the CDR3: TGTGCCAGCACCCTAAATCAAAAACTGTTTTTT. The chain has TRBV28 and TRBJ1-4; the D is unclear. Germline-derived CDR1 and CDR2 are MDHEN and SYDVKM. Trimming pared 7 bases from V and 9 bases from J, leaving 9 bases between. The CDR3 length is 11 residues.

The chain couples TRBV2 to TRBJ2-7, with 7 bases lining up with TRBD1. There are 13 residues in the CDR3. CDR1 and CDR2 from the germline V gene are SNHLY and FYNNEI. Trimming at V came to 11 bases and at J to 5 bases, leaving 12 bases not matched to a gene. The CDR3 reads CAGQANRGHEQYF. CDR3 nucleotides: TGTGCCGGCCAAGCAAACAGGGGCCACGAGCAGTACTTC. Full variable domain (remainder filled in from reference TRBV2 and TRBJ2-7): EPEVTQTPSHQVTQMGQEVILRCVPISNHLYFYWYRQILGQKVEFLVSFYNNEISEKSEIFDDQFSVERPDGSNFTLKIRSTKLEDSAMYFCAGQANRGHEQYFGPGTRLTVT.

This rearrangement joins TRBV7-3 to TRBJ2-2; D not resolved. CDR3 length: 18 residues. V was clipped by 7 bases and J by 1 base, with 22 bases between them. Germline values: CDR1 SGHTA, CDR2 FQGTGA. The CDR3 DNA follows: TGTGCCAGCACCACATTTTCGGGTTTTCTGGGGAACACCGGGGAGCTGTTTTTT. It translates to CASTTFSGFLGNTGELFF.

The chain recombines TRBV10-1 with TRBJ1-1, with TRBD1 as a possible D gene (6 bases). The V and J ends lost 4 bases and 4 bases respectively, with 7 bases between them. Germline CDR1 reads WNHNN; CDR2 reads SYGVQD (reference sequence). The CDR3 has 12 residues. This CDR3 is CASSGGPTEAFF. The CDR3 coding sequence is TGCGCCAGCAGTGGGGGGCCCACTGAAGCTTTCTTT.

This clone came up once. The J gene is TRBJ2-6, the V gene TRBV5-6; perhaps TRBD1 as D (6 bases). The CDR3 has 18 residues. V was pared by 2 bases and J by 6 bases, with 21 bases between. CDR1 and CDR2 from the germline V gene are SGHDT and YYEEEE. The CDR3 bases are TGTGCCAGCAGCTTTACCAGGACAGAGTTATTACTGGCCAACGTCCTGACTTTC. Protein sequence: CASSFTRTELLLANVLTF.

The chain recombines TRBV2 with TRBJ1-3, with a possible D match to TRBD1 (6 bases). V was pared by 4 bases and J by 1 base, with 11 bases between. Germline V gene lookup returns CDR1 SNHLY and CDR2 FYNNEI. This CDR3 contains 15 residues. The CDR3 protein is CASSASRGSGNTIYF. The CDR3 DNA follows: TGTGCCAGCAGTGCAAGCAGGGGATCTGGAAACACCATATATTTT.

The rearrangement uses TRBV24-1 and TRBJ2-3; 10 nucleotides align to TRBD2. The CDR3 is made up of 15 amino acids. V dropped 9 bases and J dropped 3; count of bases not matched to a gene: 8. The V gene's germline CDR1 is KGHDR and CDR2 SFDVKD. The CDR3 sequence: CATVRLAGDTDTQYF. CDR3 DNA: TGTGCCACCGTCCGGCTAGCGGGAGATACAGATACGCAGTATTTT.

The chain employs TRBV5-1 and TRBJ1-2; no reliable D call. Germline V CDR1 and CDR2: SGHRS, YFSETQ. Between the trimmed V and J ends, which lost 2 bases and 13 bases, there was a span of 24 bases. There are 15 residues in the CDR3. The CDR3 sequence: CASSFFGEKPTGSTF. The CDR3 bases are TGCGCCAGCAGCTTCTTCGGGGAGAAGCCAACCGGTAGCACCTTC.